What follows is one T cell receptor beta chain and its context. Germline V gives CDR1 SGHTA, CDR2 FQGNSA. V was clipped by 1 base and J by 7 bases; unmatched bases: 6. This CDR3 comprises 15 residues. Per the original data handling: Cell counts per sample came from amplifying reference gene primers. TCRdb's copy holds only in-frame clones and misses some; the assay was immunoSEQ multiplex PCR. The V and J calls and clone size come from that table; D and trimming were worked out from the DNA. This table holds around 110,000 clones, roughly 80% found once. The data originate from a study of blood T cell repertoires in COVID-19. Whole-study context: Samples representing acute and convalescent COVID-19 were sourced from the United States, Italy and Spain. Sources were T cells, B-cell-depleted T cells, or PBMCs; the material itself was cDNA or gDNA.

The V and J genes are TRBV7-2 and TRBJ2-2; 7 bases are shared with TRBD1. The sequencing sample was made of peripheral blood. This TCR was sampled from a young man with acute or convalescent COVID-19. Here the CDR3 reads CASSLDQGDHGELFF. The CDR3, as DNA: TGTGCCAGCAGCTTAGACCAGGGGGATCACGGGGAGCTGTTTTTT.